This TCR beta chain comes out of a study of shared clonotypes between healthy human individuals. General study findings and limits: Incompleteness in sorted-subset sequencing, despite large depth, was shown by rarefaction.

CD8 cells classed as naive were CD45RO-negative and positively selected for CCR7, excluding terminally differentiated effector memory CD45RA+ cells. This clone is a singleton in its sample. Its target is unknown. This CDR3 is built from 13 residues. Germline V lookup: CDR1 SGHNT, CDR2 YYREEE (reference sequence). V lost 4 bases, J lost 5 bases, and 12 bases lay in between. Assay used: immunoSEQ multiplex PCR; TCRdb lists only in-frame clones, some missing. The sample consists of about 2.1 million clones, approximately 94% of them appearing once. The receptor was derived from a young man in good health. Some clones in this sample may be carry-over from other donors' samples. Sequences were obtained from naive CD8+ T cells from PBMCs. This sequence joins TRBV5-4 and TRBJ1-2, with a tentative D call TRBD1 (6 bases). CDR3 loop: CASSVGHGYGYTF. CDR3 nucleotide sequence: TGTGCCAGCAGCGTGGGACACGGGTATGGCTACACCTTC.